This TCR beta chain was documented in a study of cytomegalovirus exposure and HLA in healthy donors (dated by TCRdb to 2016 to 2017). With respect to the entire study: In an earlier analysis of 550 to 750 of the donors, 250 to 300 Gb of sequence data and about 110 million unique TCR beta sequences from roughly 200 million T cells were reported. An early release covering roughly 580 HLA-typed donors comprised about 300 gigabases of sequencing data and tens of millions of unique TCR sequences. Of the 350 to 450 genotyped donors, 65% to 90% were placed in the genetic ancestry cluster associated with self-reported Caucasian donors. The study aimed to test whether signatures of past pathogen exposure could be identified by cataloging public T cell receptors. The study profiled the T cell repertoires of 550 to 700 subjects by immunosequencing and related them to cytomegalovirus serostatus. A separate validation cohort of over 95 different subjects was used in addition to the approximately 640-subject first cohort. To predict cytomegalovirus infection status, the study combined high-throughput TCR immunosequencing, statistical association of individual TCRs with disease status, and machine learning. To study patterns of TCR occurrence, a later analysis re-analyzed previously published TCR beta repertoires from 666 donors and added high-resolution HLA genotyping. The later analysis used no new phenotypic data to find candidate immune exposures, relying instead on TCR beta sequences and their occurrence across donors. To decide whether each TCR beta V gene segment behaved as functional or pseudogenic, an earlier analysis of several hundred of the donors relied on high-throughput TCR beta sequencing. Alongside the repertoire data, information on donor age, sex, ethnicity and CMV serostatus was compiled. A later genetic analysis took genome-wide SNP genotypes for about three fifths of the 666 donors and used that subset as a discovery cohort. Every discovery cohort repertoire had been produced on one sequencing platform. Class I and class II HLA loci were covered by the typing at four-digit resolution. The number of typed donors differed by locus: 629-630 for A, B, C, DRB1 and DQB1; 522 for DQA1; around 610 for DPA1; and around 490 for DPB1. Several DR-DQ haplotypes were treated as single units for association and clustering because of strong linkage in the cohort. Among roughly 400 genotyped donors of the cohort, an average of approximately 240,000 unique TCR beta nucleotide sequences was sequenced per donor, of which approximately 18% were non-productive.

The cohort consisted of fewer than 700 healthy bone marrow donors. Cohort members were all nominally healthy when sampled, although unrecorded immune exposures were likely present. The donor tested CMV seropositive, placing the donor among the 310 or so seropositive members of the cohort. A peripheral blood sample was collected from each donor, and TCR beta sequencing was performed on peripheral blood mononuclear cells. Genomic DNA extraction from the blood cell samples was performed with the Qiagen DNeasy Blood Extraction Kit. CDR1 WNHNN and CDR2 SYGVQD are derived from the germline V gene (reference sequence). The CDR3 sequence holds 20 residues, the cysteine and phenylalanine included. Only the CDR3 region is kept as DNA, spanning 60 bases read in frame from base 1. V is pared back by 2 bases and J by 0 bases, with 20 bases lying between the germline termini. On this clone itself: Its antigen has not been determined. The sample holds no much larger clone one base away, and base qualities are not on file.

Library preparation used the immunoSEQ multiplex PCR assay. The multiplex PCR relied on a mix of 60 forward primers for TCR Vbeta segments and 13 reverse primers for TCR Jbeta segments. A multiplex PCR assay on genomic DNA amplified the CDR3 region of rearranged TCR beta genes. Amplified TCR beta libraries were sequenced as 87-base-pair reads on the Illumina HiSeq System. The authors' analysis ran thus. In a later analysis, tens of millions of unique TCR beta chains were counted across the 500 to 850 repertoires, and around 11 million of these chains were shared by at least two donors. Raw reads were error-corrected and collapsed into unique sequences with a nearest-neighbor algorithm that merged closely related sequences to remove PCR and sequencing errors. To assign V, D and J gene segments, CDR3 sequences were aligned to IMGT reference sequences. For a sequence to be retained, a match of at least six nucleotides was required to both a V gene segment and a J gene segment. A rearrangement counted as productive if the CDR3 had no stop codons and remained in frame with V and J, and every other rearrangement counted as non-productive. Following IMGT convention, CDR3 was defined as the stretch from the second conserved V-encoded cysteine up to the conserved J-encoded phenylalanine. The earlier analysis of approximately 500 of the donors excluded sequences that lacked an unambiguous match to a single V gene segment. In an earlier analysis of more than 500 of the donors, a V segment was called functional when productive rearrangements were above 56.7%, and segregating when the standard deviation between donors exceeded 5%. A statistical classification framework was built to diagnose cytomegalovirus status from the catalog of TCR beta chain sequences. In a later analysis, TCR nucleotide sequences were compared against IMGT/GENE-DB human TR gene sequences so that V and J genes could be assigned. A later analysis assigned CDR3 sequences and most-parsimonious VDJ recombination scenarios with the TCRdist pipeline. A later analysis defined each TCR beta chain by its CDR3 amino acid sequence plus V-gene family, and excluded reads lacking a unique V-gene family. In a later analysis, 450 to 600 highly shared, low-generation-probability nucleotide sequences were removed to address suspected cross-contamination and a sequencing artifact. A later analysis calculated a clonal expansion index for each public chain from normalized within-repertoire ranks of inferred template counts. A later analysis computed generation probabilities with a VDJ recombination model fitted to out-of-frame rearrangements, and checked the results against IGoR. In a later analysis, hypergeometric tests were used to score TCR-TCR, TCR-HLA and TCR-CMV co-occurrence, with a repertoire-size bias correction applied to TCR pairs. To estimate false discovery rates, a later analysis permuted the HLA or CMV assignments 20 times. In a later analysis, co-occurring TCRs were grouped with DBSCAN, and TCRdist sequence similarity was added when clustering was performed within HLA-allele-positive subsets. Repertoires with fewer than 30,000 or more than 120,000 public chains, plus five repertoires with anomalous nucleotide sharing, were excluded from co-occurrence clustering. The immuneACCESS repertoire file appears here via TCRdb, limited to in-frame rearrangements. These files lack a portion of the clones; in checked studies, under half of the deficit traces to unresolved V genes, and the cause of the others is not known. The DNA gave D and trimming, while V, J and clone size come from that table. This sample holds around 80,000 clones; 65% to 75% were observed only once. Roughly 9.1% of the sample goes to the ten largest clones.

Beyond this particular receptor, the publication reports: The cohort was sequenced for TCR beta chains only, and without alpha or paired-chain data the features that could be detected were limited. Some IMGT-functional V segments, including TRBV6-2 and TRBV6-3, could not be told apart with the 87-base-pair reads, so those segments were excluded. Strong co-occurrence of HLA alleles, especially DR and DQ, made assigning TCR associations to individual alleles difficult. Correlated functional status among segregating V segments might reflect linkage disequilibrium, but an unknown experimental factor could not be ruled out. In a later genetic analysis, fewer N-insertions in productive TCRs were reported among donors in an Asian-associated ancestry cluster than the 666-donor mean. Cytomegalovirus status was reported to be diagnosed by the classifier with high specificity and sensitivity in both the original and validation cohorts. Most TCR sequences were seen in very few donors, while some public TCRs were found in many individuals. In an earlier analysis of some 640 of the donors, most TCR beta V segments were observed in productive rearrangements about 90% or about 30% of the time, broadly matching IMGT annotations. In a later analysis, about 17,000 TCR beta sequences were associated with specific HLA alleles at a false discovery rate of 0.05. The study gave a list of some 150 TCR beta chains associated with cytomegalovirus. CMV serostatus was the only immune exposure information available for the cohort. Compared with equally common non-associated chains, HLA-associated TCR beta chains in a later analysis were more clonally expanded and had lower generation probabilities. Because counts were too low, seventeen rarely observed V segments, including chromosome 9 orphons, were excluded from the earlier analysis of some 590 of the donors. A few of the identified cytomegalovirus-associated TCR beta chains were confirmed in vitro to be specific for cytomegalovirus antigens. V-gene and J-gene trimming of TCR beta chains was associated with a missense DCLRE1C variant in a later genetic analysis, and the association was replicated in an independent cohort. The presence/absence analyses assumed that sequencing depth was roughly uniform across donors, and that assumption may not be true. The sequencing pipeline was judged likely to have produced a cluster of highly shared sequence variants as a technical artifact. A further reported finding was that TCR beta sequences accurately predicted the HLA-A and HLA-B alleles for most subjects in the first cohort. According to a later analysis, TCR association rates differed among HLA loci, with DRB1 alleles showing the most associated TCRs and HLA-C alleles showing the fewest. It was suggested by the authors that the approach could potentially be generalized to other disease states and immunological phenotypes. According to a later analysis, most CMV-associated TCR beta chains appeared to be HLA-restricted, and the HLA associations seemed to be driven largely by CMV exposure. According to a later analysis, parvovirus B19, influenza, CMV and Epstein-Barr virus appeared linked to several top co-occurrence clusters. HLA typing was unavailable for some donors at each locus, so association tests used only the typed subset.

The V gene is TRBV10-1 and the J gene is TRBJ2-6; the D gene assignment is ambiguous. The specimen sequenced was PBMCs. This receptor was obtained from a man aged 35-49 years in good health and CMV-seropositive. The base sequence is TGCGCCAGCAGTGAGAAATGGCAGGCCAGGCCCAGCTCTGGGGCCAACGTCCTGACTTTC. The resulting protein is CASSEKWQARPSSGANVLTF.